These 2 T cell receptor beta chains were all obtained from the same sample, sequenced in a study of long-term antiretroviral therapy in people with HIV. Version v3.0 of the immunoSEQ assay was performed at survey level. Profiled with immunoSEQ multiplex PCR; TCRdb holds only in-frame clones, not every one. The data show about 21,000 clones, 80% to 85% seen once. The sequencing used unsorted PBMCs, collected 1.9 years after starting antiretroviral therapy. Receptors were obtained from a woman aged 45-65 years with HIV.

V gene TRBV6-5 combines with J gene TRBJ1-1; possible D gene TRBD1, 6 bases. The CDR3 is made up of 16 amino acids. Trimming pared 0 bases from V and 7 bases from J, leaving 18 bases between. Germline values: CDR1 MNHEY, CDR2 SVGAGI. The CDR3 DNA reads as TGTGCCAGCAGTTACTCGTTCATAGCGGGGGCCGGTGAAGCTTTCTTT. Translating it yields CASSYSFIAGAGEAFF.

The count of this clone is one. The rearrangement joins TRBV9 to TRBJ1-2; no firm D call. Deletions cut 0 bases from V and 7 bases from J, with 16 bases between. Germline values: CDR1 SGDLS, CDR2 YYNGEE. The CDR3 totals 15 residues. CDR3 nucleotides: TGTGCCAGCAGCGTAGAACCGGACGGCGGAGGTGGCTACACCTTC. This sequence encodes CASSVEPDGGGGYTF.